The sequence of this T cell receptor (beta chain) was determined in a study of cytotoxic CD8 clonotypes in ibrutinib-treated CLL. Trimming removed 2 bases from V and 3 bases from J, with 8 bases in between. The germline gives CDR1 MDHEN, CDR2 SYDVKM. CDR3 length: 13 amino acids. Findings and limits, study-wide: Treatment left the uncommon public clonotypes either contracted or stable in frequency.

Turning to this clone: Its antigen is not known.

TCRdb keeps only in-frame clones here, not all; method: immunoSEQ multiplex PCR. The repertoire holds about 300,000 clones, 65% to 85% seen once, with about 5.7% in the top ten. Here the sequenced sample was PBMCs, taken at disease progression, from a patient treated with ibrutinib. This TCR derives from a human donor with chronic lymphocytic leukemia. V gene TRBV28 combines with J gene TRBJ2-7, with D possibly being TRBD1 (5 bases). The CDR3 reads CASSLDSNYEQYF. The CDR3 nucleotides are TGTGCCAGCAGTTTAGACAGTAACTACGAGCAGTACTTC.